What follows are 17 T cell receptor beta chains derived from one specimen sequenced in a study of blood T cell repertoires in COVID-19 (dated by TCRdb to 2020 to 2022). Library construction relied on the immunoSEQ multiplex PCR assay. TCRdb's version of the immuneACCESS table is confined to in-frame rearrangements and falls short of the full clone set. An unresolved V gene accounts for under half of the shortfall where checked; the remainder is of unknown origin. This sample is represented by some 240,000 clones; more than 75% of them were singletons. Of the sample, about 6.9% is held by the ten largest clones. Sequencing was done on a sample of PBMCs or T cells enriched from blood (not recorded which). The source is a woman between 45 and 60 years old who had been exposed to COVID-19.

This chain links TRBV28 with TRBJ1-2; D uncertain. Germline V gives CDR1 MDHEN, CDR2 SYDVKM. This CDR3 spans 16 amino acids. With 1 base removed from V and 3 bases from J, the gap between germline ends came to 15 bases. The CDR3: CASSLYGGSWDYGYTF. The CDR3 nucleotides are TGTGCCAGCAGTTTATATGGCGGTAGTTGGGACTATGGCTACACCTTC.

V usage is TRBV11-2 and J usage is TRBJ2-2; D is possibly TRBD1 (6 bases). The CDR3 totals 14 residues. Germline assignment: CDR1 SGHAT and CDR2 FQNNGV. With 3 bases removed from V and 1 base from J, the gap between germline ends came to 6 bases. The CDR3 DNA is TGTGCCAGCAGCTTGGGACAGAACACCGGGGAGCTGTTTTTT. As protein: CASSLGQNTGELFF.

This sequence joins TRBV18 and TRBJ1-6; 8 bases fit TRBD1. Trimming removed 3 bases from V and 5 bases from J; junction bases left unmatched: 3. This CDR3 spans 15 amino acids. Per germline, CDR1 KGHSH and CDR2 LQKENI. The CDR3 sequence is CASSPRTGNNSPLHF. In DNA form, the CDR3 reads TGTGCCAGCTCACCGCGGACAGGGAATAATTCACCCCTCCACTTT.

CDR3 region: CASTKQGGNQPQHF. The CDR3 nucleotides read TGTGCCAGCACCAAACAGGGGGGCAATCAGCCCCAGCATTTT. V and J are TRBV6-5 and TRBJ1-5; the match to TRBD1 covers 8 bases. CDR1 is MNHEY and CDR2 is SVGAGI in the germline V gene. J lost 2 bases, V lost 7 bases, and 4 bases had no gene match. This CDR3 is 14 amino acids long.

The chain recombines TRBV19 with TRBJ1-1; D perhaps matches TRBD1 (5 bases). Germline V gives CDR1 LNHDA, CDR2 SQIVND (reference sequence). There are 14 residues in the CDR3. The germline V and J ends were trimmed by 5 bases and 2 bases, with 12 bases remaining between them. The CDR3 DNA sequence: TGTGCCAGTAGTGACGACAGCCTTAACACTGAAGCTTTCTTT. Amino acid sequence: CASSDDSLNTEAFF.

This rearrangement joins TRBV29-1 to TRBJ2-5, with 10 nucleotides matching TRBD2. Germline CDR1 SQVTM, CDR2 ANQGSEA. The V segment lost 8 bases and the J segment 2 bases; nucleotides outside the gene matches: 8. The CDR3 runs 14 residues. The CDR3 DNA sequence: TGCAGCTCGCTAGCGGGAGCGTTACAAGAGACCCAGTACTTC. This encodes CSSLAGALQETQYF. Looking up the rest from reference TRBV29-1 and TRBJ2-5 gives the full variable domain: SAVISQKPSRDICQRGTSLTIQCQVDSQVTMMFWYRQQPGQSLTLIATANQGSEATYESGFVIDKFPISRPNLTFSTLTVSNMSPEDSSIYLCSSLAGALQETQYFGPGTRLLVL.

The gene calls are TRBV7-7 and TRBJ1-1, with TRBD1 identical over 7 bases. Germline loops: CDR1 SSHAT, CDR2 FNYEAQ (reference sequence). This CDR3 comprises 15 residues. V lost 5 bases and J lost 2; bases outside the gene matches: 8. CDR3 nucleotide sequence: TGTGCCAGCAGCGGTAACGGACAGGTCAACACTGAAGCTTTCTTT. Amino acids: CASSGNGQVNTEAFF.

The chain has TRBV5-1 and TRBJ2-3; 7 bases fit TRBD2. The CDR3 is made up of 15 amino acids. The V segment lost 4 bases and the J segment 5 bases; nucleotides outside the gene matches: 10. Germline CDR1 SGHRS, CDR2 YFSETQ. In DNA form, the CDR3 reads TGCGCCAGCAGCCTGGGAGGACTAGTTTTAGATACGCAGTATTTT. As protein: CASSLGGLVLDTQYF.

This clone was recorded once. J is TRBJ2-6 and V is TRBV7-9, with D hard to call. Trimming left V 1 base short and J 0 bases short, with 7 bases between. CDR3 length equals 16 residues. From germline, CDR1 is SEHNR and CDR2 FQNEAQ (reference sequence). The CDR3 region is CASSLVRYSGANVLTF. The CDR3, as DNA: TGTGCCAGCAGCTTAGTTCGGTACTCTGGGGCCAACGTCCTGACTTTC.

The chain's CDR3 is CASRLDMRAFF. The CDR3 DNA reads TGTGCCAGTAGACTTGACATGAGAGCTTTCTTT. This chain links TRBV19 with TRBJ1-1; no clear D gene. This CDR3 comprises 11 residues. V was shortened by 6 bases and J by 10 bases, with 12 bases between the two germline ends. Germline-derived CDR1 and CDR2 are LNHDA and SQIVND (reference sequence).

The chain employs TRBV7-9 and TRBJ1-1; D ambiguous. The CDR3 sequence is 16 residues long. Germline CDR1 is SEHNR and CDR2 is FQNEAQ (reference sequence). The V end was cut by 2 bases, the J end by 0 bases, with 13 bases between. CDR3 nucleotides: TGTGCCAGCAGCTTATATGGCGGCGTGGTGAACACTGAAGCTTTCTTT. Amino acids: CASSLYGGVVNTEAFF.

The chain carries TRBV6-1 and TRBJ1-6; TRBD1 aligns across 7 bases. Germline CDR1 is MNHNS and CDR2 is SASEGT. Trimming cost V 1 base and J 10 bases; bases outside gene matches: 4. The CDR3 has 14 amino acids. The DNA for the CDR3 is TGTGCCAGCAGTGAAGGGCCAGGGGGATCACCCCTCCACTTT. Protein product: CASSEGPGGSPLHF.

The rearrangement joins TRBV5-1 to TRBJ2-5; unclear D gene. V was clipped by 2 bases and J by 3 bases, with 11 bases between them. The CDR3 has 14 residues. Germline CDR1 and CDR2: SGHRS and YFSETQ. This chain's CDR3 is CASSLLSLKETQYF. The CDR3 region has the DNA TGCGCCAGCAGCTTACTGTCACTTAAAGAGACCCAGTACTTC.

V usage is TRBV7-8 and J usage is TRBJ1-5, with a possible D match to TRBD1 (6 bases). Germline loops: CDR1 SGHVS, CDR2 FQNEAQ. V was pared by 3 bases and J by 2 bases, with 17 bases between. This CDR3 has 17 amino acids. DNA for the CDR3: TGTGCCAGCAGCTTGGGGTACAGGGAAGATGGCAATCAGCCCCAGCATTTT. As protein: CASSLGYREDGNQPQHF.

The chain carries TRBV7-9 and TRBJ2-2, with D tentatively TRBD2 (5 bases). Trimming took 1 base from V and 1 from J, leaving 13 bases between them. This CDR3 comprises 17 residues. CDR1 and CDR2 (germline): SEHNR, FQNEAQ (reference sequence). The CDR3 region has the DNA TGTGCCAGCAGCTTAGGGACCGGGAATTTGAACACCGGGGAGCTGTTTTTT. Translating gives CASSLGTGNLNTGELFF.

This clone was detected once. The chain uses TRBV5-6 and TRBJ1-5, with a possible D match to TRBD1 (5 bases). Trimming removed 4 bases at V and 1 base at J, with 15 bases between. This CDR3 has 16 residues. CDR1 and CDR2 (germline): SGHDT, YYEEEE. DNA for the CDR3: TGTGCCAGCAGCCAGAGAACGGGGGTCAGCAATCAGCCCCAGCATTTT. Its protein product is CASSQRTGVSNQPQHF.

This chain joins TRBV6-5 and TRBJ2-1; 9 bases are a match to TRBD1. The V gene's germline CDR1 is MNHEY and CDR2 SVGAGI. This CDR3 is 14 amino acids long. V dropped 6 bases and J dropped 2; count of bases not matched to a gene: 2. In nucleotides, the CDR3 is TGTGCCAGCAGGGGGACAGGGCCCTACAATGAGCAGTTCTTC. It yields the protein CASRGTGPYNEQFF.